Shown below are 9 T cell receptor beta chains from a single sample sequenced in a study of T cells in Graves' hyperthyroidism and ophthalmopathy. Amplification of TCR beta CDR3 regions was performed using RNA transcripts as template. When the TCR CDR3 underwent first-round RT-PCR, the HTBI primer set was used. TCRdb redid the calling of the multiplex PCR reads with MiXCR, one entry per CDR3 protein. The table has some 460,000 distinct CDR3 sequences, about 15% seen once; the top ten hold roughly an eighth. The sequenced material came from blood. Source of these receptors: a woman in her late teens or twenties with Graves' hyperthyroidism.

In its sample, this clonotype was seen many times. The genes are TRBV28 and TRBJ1-2, with D possibly matching TRBD1 (6 bases). The V end was cut by 5 bases, the J end by 8 bases, with 21 bases between. Germline lookup yields CDR1 MDHEN and CDR2 SYDVKM. This CDR3 has 15 residues. The CDR3 is CASSPKQGRGGGYTF. The CDR3 DNA reads as TGTGCCAGCAGTCCAAAACAGGGACGCGGAGGCGGCTACACCTTC.

This clonotype was detected only a few times. The chain recombines TRBV5-4 with TRBJ1-2, with TRBD1 matching 7 bases. The ends lost 1 base at V and 4 bases at J; junction bases unmatched: 7. CDR3 size: 15 residues. CDR1 and CDR2 (germline): SGHNT, YYREEE (reference sequence). As DNA, the CDR3 is TGTGCCAGCAGCTTGCCCACGGGACAGTTCTATGGCTACACCTTC. Amino acids: CASSLPTGQFYGYTF.

This clonotype came up many times. V is TRBV7-2 and J is TRBJ2-7; TRBD2 matches at 13 bases. Germline V CDR1 and CDR2: SGHTA, FQGNSA. Trimming cost V 3 bases and J 3 bases; bases outside gene matches: 11. The CDR3 spans 18 residues. Written as DNA, the CDR3 is TGTGCCAGCAGCTTCCACTCCGGGACTAGCGGGAAATACTACGAGCAGTACTTC. The encoded protein is CASSFHSGTSGKYYEQYF.

This clonotype was picked up many times. The V and J genes are TRBV7-3 and TRBJ2-2; 12 bases line up with TRBD2. Germline values: CDR1 SGHTA, CDR2 FQGTGA. With 5 bases clipped from V and 0 bases from J, the junction kept 7 bases outside the gene matches. The CDR3 runs to 18 residues. This CDR3 reads CASSPGLAGPANTGELFF. In nucleotides, the CDR3 is TGTGCCAGCAGCCCTGGACTAGCGGGGCCAGCGAACACCGGGGAGCTGTTTTTT.

This rearrangement joins TRBV7-9 to TRBJ1-2; weak D call: TRBD1 (6 bases). CDR3 length: 12 amino acids. Germline CDR1 reads SEHNR; CDR2 reads FQNEAQ (reference sequence). V was clipped by 6 bases and J by 5 bases, with 10 bases between them. The CDR3 region is CASSRQDYGYTF. The CDR3 coding sequence is TGTGCCAGCAGTAGACAGGATTATGGCTACACCTTC.

This clonotype has at least ten counts. The chain combines TRBV29-1 with TRBJ1-5, with D perhaps matching TRBD1 (6 bases). The CDR3 extends over 12 amino acids. V shed 6 bases and J shed 11 bases, with 17 bases lying between them. CDR1 is SQVTM and CDR2 is ANQGSEA in the germline V gene. The CDR3 here is CSVEQGRGAQHF. The CDR3 DNA is TGCAGCGTAGAACAGGGTCGGGGAGCCCAGCATTTT.

The rearrangement joins TRBV10-3 to TRBJ2-7, with 10 positions matching TRBD1. CDR3 length: 16 residues. Trimming cost V 5 bases and J 4 bases; bases outside gene matches: 11. Germline V gene lookup returns CDR1 ENHRY and CDR2 SYGVKD. This CDR3 reads CAISSGQGQGRYEQYF. In nucleotides, the CDR3 is TGTGCCATCAGTTCCGGCCAGGGACAGGGGAGGTACGAGCAGTACTTC.

The sample holds a few counts of this clonotype. The junction departs from the called germline gene at one end, perhaps through a read error. This chain connects TRBV19 to TRBJ2-6, with 7 bases fitting TRBD1. Per the germline V gene, CDR1 is LNHDA and CDR2 is SQIVND (reference sequence). CDR3 length equals 15 residues. The CDR3 is CASSPLGGWANVPTF. The DNA of the CDR3 is TGTGCCAGTAGCCCCTTAGGGGGCTGGGCCAACGTCCCGACTTTC.

There are many counts of this clonotype. The gene calls are TRBV28 and TRBJ2-2; tentatively, D is TRBD1 (6 bases). This CDR3 is 15 amino acids long. Germline CDR1 reads MDHEN; CDR2 reads SYDVKM. Between the trimmed V and J ends, which lost 2 bases and 5 bases, there was a span of 12 bases. This chain's CDR3 is CASSLPGQQTGELFF. The DNA of the CDR3 is TGTGCCAGCAGTTTACCCGGACAGCAGACCGGGGAGCTGTTTTTT.